A selection of T cell receptor beta chains follows, all from one sample in a study of T cells expressing NK-cell markers. TCRdb reprocessed the 5' RACE reads, keeping one entry per CDR3 protein, no DNA. The data include 350,000 to 450,000 distinct CDR3 sequences; the top ten clones carry roughly 5.2%. The sample consisted of blood T cells: a sorted CD56 or NKG2C T cell subset, CD4+ or CD8+ T cells, or bulk PBMC T cells (not recorded which). All receptors derive from a man aged 18-69 years in good health. The CDR3 runs from the conserved cysteine through the conserved F or W. Each record gives: V gene, J gene, CDR3 protein.

V: TRBV7-9
J: TRBJ1-2
CDR3: CASSRQGAEGYTF

V: TRBV5-6
J: TRBJ2-5
CDR3: CASSLLVGAGQVGTQYF

V: TRBV28
J: TRBJ1-6
CDR3: CASSGRTGGHHNSPLHF

V: TRBV5-1
J: TRBJ2-3
CDR3: CASSLSEGLGTDTQYF

V: TRBV14
J: TRBJ2-2
CDR3: CASSQVRTGELFF

V: TRBV5-6
J: TRBJ2-2
CDR3: CASSPWDTLITGELFF

V: TRBV2
J: TRBJ1-4
CDR3: CASTEGNDEKLFF

V: TRBV28
J: TRBJ2-6
CDR3: CASRGRDSSGANVLTF

V: TRBV9
J: TRBJ1-6
CDR3: CASSVDRGRNSPLHF

V: TRBV12-3/TRBV12-4
J: TRBJ2-5
CDR3: CASSSLAGLGETQYF

V: TRBV6-1
J: TRBJ1-2
CDR3: CASSLGQSEVDGYTF

V: TRBV14
J: TRBJ2-7
CDR3: CASSHGDEGGAQFWGEQYF

V: TRBV12-3/TRBV12-4
J: TRBJ1-6
CDR3: CASRPPPTGSPYNSPLHF

V: TRBV7-9
J: TRBJ2-1
CDR3: CASGRSTSSYNEQFF

V: TRBV7-3
J: TRBJ2-2
CDR3: CASSPTVDGNTGELFF

V: TRBV6-5
J: TRBJ2-7
CDR3: CASSYPTQRGWEQYF

V: TRBV6-5
J: TRBJ2-1
CDR3: CASSYVGGVNEQFF

V: TRBV20-1
J: TRBJ2-4
CDR3: CSASQSLEGIQYF

V: TRBV6-2/TRBV6-3
J: TRBJ2-2
CDR3: CASSRVRTGETGELFF

V: TRBV5-1
J: TRBJ1-1
CDR3: CASSLVGQGNTEAFF

V: TRBV9
J: TRBJ2-5
CDR3: CASSTLTGLQETQYF

V: TRBV28
J: TRBJ2-1
CDR3: CATNLGGSAHNEQFF